This T cell receptor (beta chain) was recovered during a study of blood T cell repertoires in COVID-19. For the study at large: Donors in the United States, Italy and Spain gave samples during acute or convalescent COVID-19. The analysed material was cDNA or gDNA that came from T cells, B-cell-depleted T cells, or PBMCs.

Trimming cost V 5 bases and J 4 bases, with 9 bases left between them. CDR1 is SEHNR, CDR2 FQNEAQ, per germline (reference sequence). The CDR3 loop spans 13 amino acids. Per the authors' pipeline: Scientists estimated how many nucleated cells there were by amplifying reference gene primers. Libraries were prepared by immunoSEQ multiplex PCR; TCRdb keeps only in-frame clonotypes and omits some of them. The DNA gave D and trimming, while V, J and clone size come from that table. The data hold about 230,000 clones, with 65% to 85% observed a single time. The sequence was collected from a man aged 80 or over with acute or convalescent COVID-19. What was sequenced was peripheral blood. V and J are TRBV7-9 and TRBJ1-3; weak D call: TRBD1 (5 bases). This chain's CDR3 is CASSTRQGNTIYF. CDR3 coding DNA: TGTGCCAGCAGCACGCGACAGGGAAACACCATATATTTT.